One and the same sample provided the 14 T cell receptor beta chains below, sequenced in a study of blood T cell repertoires in COVID-19. This table comes from immunoSEQ multiplex PCR, and its TCRdb copy is limited to in-frame clones, with some not included. The table shows fewer than 200,000 clones, with about four fifths occurring only once. Sequencing was carried out using peripheral blood. The receptors here all came from a woman in her fifties or sixties with COVID-19, enrolled during active disease.

The chain has TRBV6-5 and TRBJ1-6; D is uncertain. Germline loops: CDR1 MNHEY, CDR2 SVGAGI. Trimming cost V 2 bases and J 12 bases, with 11 bases left between them. There are 13 residues in the CDR3. This chain's CDR3 is CASSYPETEPLHF. CDR3 in DNA: TGTGCCAGCAGTTACCCGGAAACAGAACCCCTCCACTTT.

A word on this clone: Other nucleotide sequences in the sample specify the same CDR3. The V gene is TRBV3-1 (or the pseudogene TRBV3-2), the J gene TRBJ2-2, with D possibly being TRBD2 (5 bases). Germline V CDR1 and CDR2: LGHDT, YNNKEL (reference sequence). CDR3 size: 16 residues. The V end lost 2 bases, the J end lost 1 base, and 11 bases lay between the germline ends. The CDR3 region has the DNA TGTGCCAGCAGCCAAAGACTGGCGGGGAACACCGGGGAGCTGTTTTTT. Translated, it gives CASSQRLAGNTGELFF.

The chain has TRBV6-6 and TRBJ2-7, with 10 bases lining up with TRBD1. This CDR3 spans 14 amino acids. The germline V gene has CDR1 MNHNY and CDR2 SVGAGI (reference sequence). Germline trimming cut 8 bases from V and 0 bases from J; bases unmatched to any gene: 4. The CDR3 sequence is CASSRTGGSYEQYF. CDR3 bases: TGTGCCAGCTCTCGGACAGGGGGCTCCTACGAGCAGTACTTC.

The chain carries TRBV6-9 and TRBJ1-6; TRBD1 matches at 7 bases. V was clipped by 7 bases and J by 7 bases; unmatched bases: 7. Germline V gene sequence: CDR1 MNHGY, CDR2 SVAAGI. The length of the CDR3 is 14 residues. The chain's CDR3 is CASKQGDRNSPLHF. The CDR3 DNA reads as TGTGCCAGCAAGCAGGGGGATAGGAATTCACCCCTCCACTTT.

The chain combines TRBV19 with TRBJ1-5; the match to TRBD1 covers 9 bases. The J segment lost 3 bases and the V segment lost 0 bases, leaving 6 bases of the junction unmatched. CDR1 is LNHDA, CDR2 SQIVND, per germline (reference sequence). The CDR3 is made up of 17 amino acids. The CDR3 loop reads CASSIDHGQGTNQPQHF. CDR3 sequence (DNA): TGTGCCAGTAGTATAGATCATGGACAGGGGACCAATCAGCCCCAGCATTTT.

CDR3 coding DNA: TGTGCCAGTAGTTCTATGAGGGTGCCCGGGGACACTGAAGCTTTCTTT. This sequence encodes CASSSMRVPGDTEAFF. V and J are TRBV19 and TRBJ1-1; D not certain. Germline V CDR1 and CDR2: LNHDA, SQIVND (reference sequence). The CDR3 has 16 residues. Trimming removed 5 bases at V and 3 bases at J, with 19 bases between.

The rearrangement joins TRBV5-1 to TRBJ2-3; 8 nucleotides align to TRBD1. V was pared by 5 bases and J by 3 bases, with 5 bases of the junction left unmatched. The CDR3 totals 14 residues. From germline, CDR1 is SGHRS and CDR2 YFSETQ. This chain's CDR3 is CASRMDRETDTQYF. In DNA form, the CDR3 reads TGCGCCAGCAGAATGGACAGGGAAACAGATACGCAGTATTTT. Using reference TRBV5-1 and TRBJ2-3 for the parts outside the CDR3, the full variable domain is KAGVTQTPRYLIKTRGQQVTLSCSPISGHRSVSWYQQTPGQGLQFLFEYFSETQRNKGNFPGRFSGRQFSNSRSEMNVSTLELGDSALYLCASRMDRETDTQYFGPGTRLTVL.

This clone has only one observation. The chain employs TRBV28 and TRBJ1-2; 7 bases line up with TRBD1. The CDR3 extends over 13 amino acids. Germline CDR1 reads MDHEN; CDR2 reads SYDVKM. The V and J ends lost 10 bases and 4 bases, in that order; junction bases with no gene match: 9. In DNA form, the CDR3 reads TGTGCCACCAGGCCAGGGGGGACCTATGGCTACACCTTC. Translation: CATRPGGTYGYTF.

V gene TRBV21-1 combines with J gene TRBJ1-5. TRBV21-1 is classified as a pseudogene. The length of the CDR3 is 14 residues. CDR3 in DNA: TGTGCCAGCAGCACGCCGGGGGGGCTGGGGCCCCAGCATTTT. Translated: CASSTPGGLGPQHF.

V is TRBV4-3 and J is TRBJ2-2; 16 bases line up with TRBD2. Germline assignment: CDR1 LGHNA and CDR2 YSLEER. With V trimmed by 3 bases and J by 5 bases, 12 bases remained unmatched. The CDR3 is 20 amino acids. The CDR3 DNA sequence: TGCGCCAGCAGCCAGGAATCTCCGGGACTAGCGGGAGGGAGAACCGGGGAGCTGTTTTTT. Its protein product is CASSQESPGLAGGRTGELFF.

V is TRBV23-1 and J is TRBJ2-1; 10 bases fit TRBD1. TRBV23-1 is an ORF; its function is uncertain. V lost 7 bases and J lost 4; bases outside the gene matches: 13. The CDR3 is 17 residues long. This CDR3 reads CASTLGQGPTCYNEQFF. The DNA of the CDR3 is TGCGCCAGCACCCTGGGACAGGGGCCCACCTGTTACAATGAGCAGTTCTTC.

The chain combines TRBV6-2 or TRBV6-3 with TRBJ2-7; 9 bases map to TRBD2. The CDR3 totals 15 residues. CDR1 MNHEY and CDR2 SVGEGT come from the germline V gene. V was pared by 5 bases and J by 0 bases, with 5 bases of the junction left unmatched. The CDR3 reads CASSPLAGNSYEQYV. In nucleotides, the CDR3 is TGTGCCAGCAGTCCCCTAGCGGGGAACTCCTACGAGCAGTACGTC.

The chain couples TRBV19 to TRBJ1-5, with D possibly matching TRBD1 (6 bases). CDR1 and CDR2 from the germline V gene are LNHDA and SQIVND (reference sequence). Trimming removed 4 bases from V and 1 base from J, with 17 bases in between. CDR3 length equals 17 residues. CDR3 residues: CASSTIPDQGSNQPQHF. CDR3 in DNA: TGTGCCAGTAGTACAATCCCGGATCAGGGGAGCAATCAGCCCCAGCATTTT.

This clone showed up just a few times. The genes are TRBV27 and TRBJ1-5; D gene unclear. V lost 2 bases and J lost 0, with 20 bases in between. Germline V CDR1 and CDR2: MNHEY, SMNVEV (reference sequence). CDR3 length equals 19 residues. CDR3 sequence: CASSLIPPGSHYSNQPQHF. The CDR3 DNA is TGTGCCAGCAGTTTAATCCCTCCGGGGAGTCATTATAGCAATCAGCCCCAGCATTTT.